This TCR beta chain was documented in a study of neurological immune-mediated disorders. This clonotype was detected many times. Trimming shortened V by 3 bases and J by 1 base, and 17 bases separated the two germline ends. CDR1 and CDR2 (germline): KGHSH, LQKENI. The CDR3 loop spans 17 amino acids. TCRdb re-called the 5' RACE reads with MiXCR, one entry per CDR3 protein. The data show about 57,000 distinct CDR3 sequences, with more than 9.5% seen just once and around 11% held by the top ten. J is TRBJ2-3 and V is TRBV18; D possibly corresponds to TRBD2 (5 bases). This TCR was sampled from a woman in her sixties or seventies with HTLV-1-associated myelopathy (HAM/TSP). Sequenced input: PBMCs. In DNA, the CDR3 is TGTGCCAGCTCACCCGGATTCAGAGGGAGTGGCACAGATACGCAGTATTTT. Protein sequence: CASSPGFRGSGTDTQYF.